This is a list of T cell receptor beta chains from one sample in a study of beta chain features in type 1 diabetes. Clones were read by immunoSEQ multiplex PCR, and TCRdb kept only the in-frame ones, dropping some. The data show about 340,000 clones, roughly 12% seen once. Material for sequencing was naive CD4+ T cells from blood. Receptors originate from a woman between 18 and 29 years old with type 1 diabetes. Each CDR3 is given with its conserved first and last residue. The D gene is left open where the match is weak. Size is omitted from some rows. Given values are once, few, many or a class for expanded clones.

clone size,D gene,V gene,J gene,CDR3 DNA,CDR3 protein
.,TRBD1,TRBV6-5,TRBJ1-5,TGTGCCAGCAGCCCGGACAGGGGGAGCAATCAGCCCCAGCATTTT,CASSPDRGSNQPQHF
few,.,TRBV19,TRBJ2-4,TGTGCCAGTATCGACAACCCCTCCAGGGTCGACATTCAGTACTTC,CASIDNPSRVDIQYF
.,.,TRBV27,TRBJ2-4,TGTGCCAGCAGTTTCAACCGGGACAAAAACATTCAGTACTTC,CASSFNRDKNIQYF
few,TRBD1,TRBV30,TRBJ1-2,TGTGCCCTGGAGTCCCAGGGGGATGGCTACACCTTC,CALESQGDGYTF
few,.,TRBV7-9,TRBJ2-3,TGTGCCAGCAATAGGGGTTCTTTCCGCACAGATACGCAGTATTTT,CASNRGSFRTDTQYF
.,.,TRBV29-1,TRBJ1-5,TGCAGCGTGGGTGGAGTTGCAGGGGATCAGCCCCAGCATTTT,CSVGGVAGDQPQHF
.,.,TRBV5-6,TRBJ1-1,TGTGCCAGCTTCCGGCAGGGGTCGAACACTGAAGCTTTCTTT,CASFRQGSNTEAFF
.,.,TRBV11-2,TRBJ2-2,TGTGCCAGCAGCTTAAGGAGGCGGCGGGAAGTCACCGGGGAGCTGTTTTTT,CASSLRRRREVTGELFF
.,TRBD2,TRBV27,TRBJ2-7,TGTGCCAGCAGTCGCGGGACTAGCGGGTTATACGAGCAGTACTTC,CASSRGTSGLYEQYF
few,.,TRBV11-3,TRBJ2-1,TGTGCCAGCAGCTCTTCTGATCGGGTCCCGTTCTTC,CASSSSDRVPFF
few,.,TRBV5-4,TRBJ2-3,TGTGCCAGCAGCTTGGTGGGTGAAGCGACAGATACGCAGTATTTT,CASSLVGEATDTQYF
.,.,TRBV6-6,TRBJ1-2,TGTGCCAGCACCCACCGGACTGAGCTTTACTATGGCTACACCTTC,CASTHRTELYYGYTF